This T cell receptor beta chain was captured in a study of cytomegalovirus exposure and HLA in healthy donors. Study-level findings and limits: The tendency of first-cohort TCR clusters to co-occur in the 120 or so validation repertoires was identified by a subsequent analysis. Accounts indicate the classifier identified cytomegalovirus status with strong specificity and sensitivity.

Sequencing used immunoSEQ multiplex PCR; TCRdb keeps in-frame clones, though not all of them. The sample includes roughly 50,000 clones, approximately 93% seen only once; the top ten take under 2%. As concerns this clone: Antigen unknown.

Germline assignment: CDR1 SNHLY and CDR2 FYNNEI. The germline V and J ends were trimmed by 7 bases and 9 bases, with 12 bases remaining between them. CDR3 length: 12 residues. The chain recombines TRBV2 with TRBJ1-4; no definite D call. The specimen was PBMCs. The source is a woman under 30 in good health and CMV-seropositive. DNA of the CDR3: TGTGCCAGCACCGCAACTAAACAAAAACTGTTTTTT. It yields the protein CASTATKQKLFF.